The entry below gives a single T cell receptor beta chain sequence along with its context. A J-beta primer mix and a sample-barcoded 5' primer were used in a second PCR of about 7 to 12 cycles. One entry per CDR3 protein, called by TCRdb with MiXCR from the 5' RACE reads. Of over 1,200,000 distinct CDR3 sequences in the sample, approximately 63% are singletons; the top ten hold over 5%. This CDR3 has 14 residues. V gave up 2 bases and J gave up 6 bases; unmatched junction bases: 4. Germline CDR1 is MNHEY and CDR2 is SVGAGI. The data derive from a study of blood T cells in healthy people across ages. This receptor was obtained from a young man in good health. The chain links TRBV6-5 to TRBJ2-1; 7 bases match TRBD1. Source material: blood. CDR3 residues: CASSYTRTGNEQFF. As DNA, the CDR3 is TGTGCCAGCAGTTACACCAGGACAGGCAATGAGCAGTTCTTC.